The subject of this entry is one TCR beta chain. What it recognizes is unknown. As the CDR3 is not closed by the conserved phenylalanine or tryptophan, this likely results from a read error. This record comes from a study of tumor-infiltrating lymphocytes in primary liver carcinoma. Overall study context: All patients had surgically resected primary liver carcinoma. Each sample had roughly 3.65 to 7.5 million productive TCRbeta reads regardless of tissue type.

General study findings and limits: The 250 largest clones made up significantly more of tumor than blood repertoires (p = 0.039). Lesser overlap characterized tumor-adjacent and tumor-blood pairs relative to tumor region pairs.

They got blood RNA out of unsorted whole blood and also pulled out germline DNA. From roughly 500 ng total RNA, TCR beta cDNA was generated with a primer in the constant region. TCR beta libraries came from three nested multiplex PCR rounds using slightly modified ARM-PCR. Using its own MiXCR run on the multiplex PCR reads, TCRdb lists one record per CDR3 protein. The profile shows about 320,000 distinct CDR3 sequences, about 62% of them singletons. This receptor was obtained from a man aged 40-49 years with primary liver carcinoma and hepatitis B virus infection. Sequenced: peripheral blood.

The CDR3 region has the DNA TGTGCCAACAGCTTATTCCCAGTCGGATGGGTCGGGGAGCTGTTTTTA. Its translation is CANSLFPVGWVGELFL. This chain uses TRBV11-2 with TRBJ2-2; D gene unclear. The CDR3 contains 16 residues. Germline V gene sequence: CDR1 SGHAT, CDR2 FQNNGV.